This entry is about one T cell receptor beta chain. Antigen: not known. The sample belongs to a study of CXCR3-negative and CXCR3-positive naive CD8 T cells. Whole-study results and caveats: CXCR3-positive naive cells carried more hydrophobic TRB CDR3s than CXCR3-negative naive cells did.

The CDR3 totals 17 residues. Germline CDR1 is LGHNA and CDR2 is YSLEER. Libraries of TRB cDNA were made by 5' RACE and carried UMIs. TCRdb reworked the 5' RACE reads into one entry per CDR3 protein, no DNA. Here the sample table reports roughly 50,000 distinct CDR3 sequences. The TCR comes from a human donor in good health. Some clones in this sample may be carry-over from other donors' samples. The specimen was naive CXCR3+ CD8+ T cells from blood. Described subset: CD45RO-CCR7+CD27+CD95- naive CD8+ T cells expressing CXCR3 (TNR3+). The V and J genes are TRBV4-3 and TRBJ2-7; checking the TCRdb D call of TRBD2 is not possible without DNA. CDR3 residues: CASSQDRLAGNSYEQYF.